This TCR beta chain was captured in a study of blood T cell repertoires in COVID-19. Trimming pared 5 bases from V and 8 bases from J, leaving 15 bases between. CDR3 length: 13 residues. Only in-frame clones appear in the TCRdb table, and some are missing; sequencing was by immunoSEQ multiplex PCR. Seen here are about 270,000 clones, 65% to 85% observed once, and the top ten hold 5% to 6%. The sequenced sample was peripheral blood. The chain recombines TRBV12-3 or TRBV12-4 with TRBJ1-2, with unresolved D. The clonotype comes from an elderly man with acute or convalescent COVID-19. The CDR3 protein is CASSAVGVLGYTF. Here the CDR3 DNA reads TGTGCCAGCAGTGCCGTCGGGGTTTTAGGCTACACCTTC.